A selection of T cell receptor beta chains follows, all from one sample in a study of identical twins. TCRdb called the 5' RACE reads again in MiXCR, with one record for every CDR3 protein. The sample comprises about 530,000 distinct CDR3 sequences, around 15% of which are singletons, and roughly 0.4% rests with the top ten. The data also belong to a second study, concerning yellow fever vaccine responses in identical twins.

The specimen was CD4+ T cells sorted from blood. The receptor set was obtained from a woman under 30 in good health. Both conserved end residues are part of each CDR3. The D gene is left open where the match is weak. Part of the rows lack a size; the others show once, few, many or a class for expanded clones.

D,size,J,V,CDR3,DNA
TRBD2,.,TRBJ2-1,TRBV10-3,CAIRSGGADEQFF,TGTGCCATCAGGAGCGGGGGGGCCGATGAGCAGTTCTTC
TRBD1,few,TRBJ1-4,TRBV20-1,CSAKTPGTGEGKLFF,TGCAGTGCTAAGACCCCCGGGACAGGGGAAGGAAAACTGTTTTTT
TRBD1,few,TRBJ2-1,TRBV7-2,CASRQGTRGNEQFF,TGTGCCAGCAGACAGGGGACCCGAGGGAATGAGCAGTTCTTC
.,.,TRBJ2-6,TRBV28,CASRAHFSGANVLTF,TGTGCCAGCAGGGCACATTTCTCTGGGGCCAACGTCCTGACTTTC
.,.,TRBJ2-7,TRBV14,CASSQERLATYEQYF,TGTGCCAGCAGCCAAGAACGGCTAGCCACCTACGAGCAGTACTTC
.,few,TRBJ2-7,TRBV5-1,CASSLADYEQYF,TGCGCCAGCAGCTTGGCCGACTACGAGCAGTACTTC
.,few,TRBJ2-1,TRBV29-1,CSVEGQTNEQFF,TGCAGCGTTGAGGGGCAGACGAATGAGCAGTTCTTC
.,.,TRBJ2-5,TRBV20-1,CSARVRGETQYF,TGCAGTGCTAGAGTCAGGGGAGAGACCCAGTACTTC
TRBD2,.,TRBJ2-1,TRBV29-1,CSVARTSGRGYEQFF,TGCAGCGTTGCCCGGACTAGCGGGAGGGGCTATGAGCAGTTCTTC
.,few,TRBJ2-3,TRBV12-3/TRBV12-4,CASKPIRTSEGTQYF,TGTGCCAGCAAACCCATCCGGACATCGGAGGGTACGCAGTATTTT
.,.,TRBJ1-6,TRBV4-1,CASSQGRMGNSPLHF,TGCGCCAGCAGCCAAGGCAGAATGGGCAATTCACCCCTCCACTTT
TRBD1,few,TRBJ2-1,TRBV5-6,CASSLGQGAGEQFF,TGTGCCAGCAGCTTAGGACAGGGGGCTGGTGAGCAGTTCTTC
.,few,TRBJ2-3,TRBV7-9,CASSPRQGLMTDTQYF,TGTGCCAGCAGCCCACGACAGGGACTGATGACAGATACGCAGTATTTT
.,.,TRBJ2-2,TRBV7-9,CASAPRVSGELFF,TGTGCCAGCGCCCCGAGGGTTTCCGGGGAGCTGTTTTTT
.,.,TRBJ1-1,TRBV11-2,CASSPQYGVGTEAFF,TGTGCCAGCAGCCCCCAGTACGGGGTAGGAACTGAAGCTTTCTTT
.,few,TRBJ1-1,TRBV14,CASSQDPIFINTEAFF,TGTGCCAGCAGCCAAGATCCCATTTTCATTAACACTGAAGCTTTCTTT
TRBD2,.,TRBJ2-7,TRBV5-1,CASSLSASGRAQISEQYF,TGCGCCAGCAGCTTGTCGGCTAGCGGGAGGGCCCAGATTTCCGAGCAGTACTTC
TRBD1,few,TRBJ2-1,TRBV20-1,CSASLPTGGTYNEQFF,TGCAGTGCTTCGCTCCCGACAGGGGGCACCTACAATGAGCAGTTCTTC
.,few,TRBJ2-5,TRBV28,CASSPGGVETQYF,TGTGCCAGCAGCCCCGGCGGGGTAGAGACCCAGTACTTC
TRBD1,.,TRBJ1-1,TRBV28,CACSNGGQGTEAFF,TGTGCCTGCAGTAATGGGGGACAGGGAACTGAAGCTTTCTTT
.,.,TRBJ2-7,TRBV15,CATSRDPLYEQYF,TGTGCCACCAGCAGAGATCCCCTTTACGAGCAGTACTTC
.,.,TRBJ2-3,TRBV5-1,CASSFVHPPRGDTQYF,TGCGCCAGCAGCTTTGTGCATCCCCCACGGGGAGATACGCAGTATTTT
TRBD2,.,TRBJ2-1,TRBV11-2,CASSPPGLAEGAYNEQFF,TGTGCCAGCAGCCCCCCGGGACTAGCGGAAGGAGCCTACAATGAGCAGTTCTTC
.,few,TRBJ2-2,TRBV18,CASSPMAVKNTGELFF,TGTGCCAGCTCACCAATGGCAGTGAAGAACACCGGGGAGCTGTTTTTT
.,many,TRBJ1-4,TRBV5-1,CASSLGQLNEKLFF,TGTGCCAGCAGCTTAGGGCAGTTAAATGAAAAACTGTTTTTT
.,few,TRBJ1-6,TRBV3-1,CASGEGRNSPLHF,TGTGCCAGCGGGGAGGGGCGTAATTCACCCCTCCACTTT
TRBD2,.,TRBJ2-1,TRBV28,CASSLLTSGGSFF,TGTGCCAGCAGTCTCCTGACTAGCGGGGGATCGTTCTTC
TRBD2,.,TRBJ2-7,TRBV12-3/TRBV12-4,CASTHRLAAAYEQYF,TGTGCCAGCACCCATAGACTAGCGGCCGCCTACGAGCAGTACTTC
.,few,TRBJ2-2,TRBV10-3,CAISGEGLNTGELFF,TGTGCCATCAGTGGTGAGGGACTGAACACCGGGGAGCTGTTTTTT
.,few,TRBJ1-1,TRBV28,CASSLRGTWRRTEAFF,TGTGCCAGCAGTTTAAGAGGGACTTGGAGGCGCACTGAAGCTTTCTTT
.,.,TRBJ2-7,TRBV20-1,CSARESSPVRYEQYF,TGCAGTGCTAGAGAATCTAGCCCCGTTCGGTACGAGCAGTACTTC
.,few,TRBJ1-2,TRBV7-8,CASSLGWYGYTF,TGTGCCAGCAGCTTAGGCTGGTATGGCTACACCTTC
TRBD2,few,TRBJ2-1,TRBV9,CASSATSGTYNEQFF,TGTGCCAGCAGTGCTACTAGCGGGACTTACAATGAGCAGTTCTTC
TRBD1,.,TRBJ2-7,TRBV28,CASSRRQGSGYEQYF,TGTGCCAGCAGTCGAAGACAGGGGAGCGGCTACGAGCAGTACTTC
.,.,TRBJ2-3,TRBV24-1,CATSDWRTIDTQYF,TGTGCCACCAGTGATTGGCGCACAATAGATACGCAGTATTTT
TRBD2,.,TRBJ2-1,TRBV28,CASRSTVTSGYNEQFF,TGTGCCAGCAGGTCCACTGTGACTAGCGGGTATAATGAGCAGTTCTTC
.,few,TRBJ2-1,TRBV4-1,CASSQDELYEQFF,TGCGCCAGCAGCCAAGACGAGCTATATGAGCAGTTCTTC
.,.,TRBJ2-6,TRBV11-2,CASSYPGVFGANVLTF,TGTGCCAGCAGCTATCCAGGGGTTTTTGGGGCCAACGTCCTGACTTTC
TRBD2,few,TRBJ2-5,TRBV5-6,CASSHTSGGKETQYF,TGTGCCAGCAGCCATACTAGCGGGGGCAAAGAGACCCAGTACTTC
TRBD1,.,TRBJ2-5,TRBV10-3,CAISHGTAQETQYF,TGTGCCATCAGCCACGGGACAGCACAAGAGACCCAGTACTTC
TRBD2,.,TRBJ2-1,TRBV4-2,CASSQEGGSGRAGNEQFF,TGTGCCAGCAGCCAAGAGGGGGGTAGCGGGAGGGCGGGGAATGAGCAGTTCTTC